This T cell receptor (beta chain) was captured by sequencing in a study of glioma-infiltrating T cells after dendritic cell vaccination. Study information: Patients had newly diagnosed or recurrent glioblastoma and received dendritic cell vaccines. Patients received autologous tumor lysate-pulsed dendritic cell vaccination between about 2002 and 2013.

The germline CDR1 and CDR2 sequences are SGHNT and YENEEA. CDR3 length: 14 residues. V was shortened by 5 bases and J by 2 bases, with 10 bases between the two germline ends. Primers: 60 V beta forward and 13 J beta reverse. Clones were sequenced by immunoSEQ multiplex PCR, and TCRdb holds only the in-frame ones, with some missing. Here the sample spans roughly 100,000 clones, roughly 80% being singletons. The TCR was taken from a human donor with glioblastoma. The rearrangement uses TRBV11-3 and TRBJ1-3; D call uncertain. The sample here was blood, taken before dendritic cell vaccination. The CDR3 protein is CASSPSPAGNTIYF. The CDR3 region has the DNA TGTGCCAGCAGCCCCTCCCCGGCTGGAAACACCATATATTTT.